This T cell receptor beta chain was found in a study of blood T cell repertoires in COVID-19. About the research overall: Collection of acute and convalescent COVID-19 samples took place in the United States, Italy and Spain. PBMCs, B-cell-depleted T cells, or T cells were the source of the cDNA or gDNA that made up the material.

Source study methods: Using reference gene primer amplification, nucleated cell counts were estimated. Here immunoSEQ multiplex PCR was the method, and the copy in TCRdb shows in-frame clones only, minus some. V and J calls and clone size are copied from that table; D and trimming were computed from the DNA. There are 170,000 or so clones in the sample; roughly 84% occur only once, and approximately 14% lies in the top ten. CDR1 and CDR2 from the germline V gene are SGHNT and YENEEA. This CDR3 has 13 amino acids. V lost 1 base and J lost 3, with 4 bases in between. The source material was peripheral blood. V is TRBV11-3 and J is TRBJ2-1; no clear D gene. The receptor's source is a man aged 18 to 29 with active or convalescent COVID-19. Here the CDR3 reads CASSLALYNEQFF. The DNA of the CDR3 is TGTGCCAGCAGCTTAGCCCTCTACAATGAGCAGTTCTTC.